These 32 T cell receptor beta chains were all obtained from the same sample, sequenced in a study of cytomegalovirus exposure and HLA in healthy donors. PCR primers comprised 60 Vbeta and 13 Jbeta primers. Sequencing used immunoSEQ multiplex PCR; TCRdb keeps in-frame clones, though not all of them. The sample yields some 93,000 clones, over 65% seen once. The sample consisted of PBMCs. These receptor sequences come from a man aged 45-65 years in good health and CMV-seronegative.

The V call is TRBV5-1, the J call TRBJ1-2, with 7 bases aligning to TRBD1. Looked up from germline, CDR1 is SGHRS and CDR2 is YFSETQ. The CDR3 totals 12 residues. After removal of 5 bases from V and 8 bases from J, the junction contained 6 bases not matched to a gene. The CDR3 DNA is TGCGCCAGCAGAGAAACAGGGGTCGGCTACACCTTC. Amino acid sequence: CASRETGVGYTF.

The rearrangement uses TRBV30 and TRBJ1-1; D is perhaps TRBD1 (6 bases). Germline CDR1 GTSNPN, CDR2 SVGIG (reference sequence). CDR3 length: 11 amino acids. V was cut by 7 bases and J by 6 bases, with 12 bases left in between. CDR3 nucleotides: TGTGCCTCGGTGGGGGCCTCTGAAGCTTTCTTT. Protein product: CASVGASEAFF.

This clone was counted a single time. This rearrangement joins TRBV7-9 to TRBJ2-7; 9 bases fit TRBD2. The V segment lost 5 bases and the J segment 4 bases; nucleotides outside the gene matches: 3. Germline V gene sequence: CDR1 SEHNR, CDR2 FQNEAQ (reference sequence). There are 13 residues in the CDR3. The CDR3 sequence: CASSKREEYEQYF. CDR3 DNA sequence: TGTGCCAGCAGCAAGCGGGAGGAATACGAGCAGTACTTC. Full variable domain (outside the CDR3, taken from reference TRBV7-9 and TRBJ2-7): DTGVSQNPRHKITKRGQNVTFRCDPISEHNRLYWYRQTLGQGPEFLTYFQNEAQLEKSRLLSDRFSAERPKGSFSTLEIQRTEQGDSAMYLCASSKREEYEQYFGPGTRLTVT.

This rearrangement joins TRBV29-1 to TRBJ1-2; 7 positions agree with TRBD1. The CDR3 loop spans 13 amino acids. Germline-derived CDR1 and CDR2 are SQVTM and ANQGSEA. The junction had 5 bases not matched to a gene; V was cut back by 3 bases and J by 4 bases. The CDR3 reads CSVERTGFYGYTF. The CDR3, as DNA: TGCAGCGTTGAGCGGACAGGTTTCTATGGCTACACCTTC. The variable domain in full, completed from reference TRBV29-1 and TRBJ1-2, reads SAVISQKPSRDICQRGTSLTIQCQVDSQVTMMFWYRQQPGQSLTLIATANQGSEATYESGFVIDKFPISRPNLTFSTLTVSNMSPEDSSIYLCSVERTGFYGYTFGSGTRLTVV.

This chain links TRBV6-5 with TRBJ2-3; 8 bases align to TRBD1. V lost 9 bases to trimming and J lost 1 base; unmatched junction nucleotides: 6. Germline values: CDR1 MNHEY, CDR2 SVGAGI. The CDR3 runs 14 residues. Here the CDR3 reads CASYTGQGTDTQYF. DNA for the CDR3: TGTGCCAGTTACACGGGACAGGGCACAGATACGCAGTATTTT.

The rearrangement uses TRBV15 and TRBJ2-2, with D unclear. This CDR3 is built from 14 residues. V lost 0 bases, J lost 7 bases, and 9 bases lay in between. Germline-derived CDR1 and CDR2 are LNHNV and YYDKDF (reference sequence). In nucleotides, the CDR3 is TGTGCCACCAGCAGAGATAAAGCAATCGGGGAGCTGTTTTTT. Residues: CATSRDKAIGELFF.

This sequence joins TRBV2 and TRBJ1-2; 8 bases align to TRBD1. The V and J ends lost 0 bases and 3 bases, in that order; junction bases with no gene match: 3. The CDR3 runs to 15 residues. CDR1 is SNHLY and CDR2 is FYNNEI in the germline V gene. The CDR3, as DNA: TGTGCCAGCAGTGAAGCGGCAGGGGGCTACTATGGCTACACCTTC. Translation: CASSEAAGGYYGYTF. Based on the CDR3 plus reference TRBV2 and TRBJ1-2, the full variable domain is EPEVTQTPSHQVTQMGQEVILRCVPISNHLYFYWYRQILGQKVEFLVSFYNNEISEKSEIFDDQFSVERPDGSNFTLKIRSTKLEDSAMYFCASSEAAGGYYGYTFGSGTRLTVV.

The chain joins TRBV5-1 to TRBJ1-1; maybe TRBD1 (5 bases). CDR3 length: 14 residues. The ends were cut back, 0 bases at V and 0 bases at J, with 6 bases in the middle. Looked up from germline, CDR1 is SGHRS and CDR2 is YFSETQ. The CDR3 is CASSLDRMNTEAFF. Written as DNA, the CDR3 is TGCGCCAGCAGCTTGGACAGGATGAACACTGAAGCTTTCTTT.

The rearrangement joins TRBV2 to TRBJ2-3; 10 bases are a match to TRBD2. Germline V lookup: CDR1 SNHLY, CDR2 FYNNEI. There are 17 residues in the CDR3. The V and J ends lost 2 bases and 0 bases, in that order; junction bases with no gene match: 5. The CDR3 sequence is CASSELASGSSTDTQYF. The CDR3 DNA follows: TGTGCCAGCAGTGAACTGGCTAGCGGGAGTAGCACAGATACGCAGTATTTT.

This chain joins TRBV21-1 and TRBJ2-5; the tabulated D call, TRBD2, remains unverified against the DNA. TRBV21-1 corresponds to a pseudogene. The CDR3 loop spans 16 amino acids. The CDR3 nucleotides read TGTGCCAGCAGCAAATTGAGGATGCGGGGAGGGGAGACCCAGTACTTC. Translation: CASSKLRMRGGETQYF.

The V and J genes are TRBV13 and TRBJ2-7, with 10 nucleotides matching TRBD2. Trimming cost V 5 bases and J 2 bases; bases outside gene matches: 12. Germline V gene data show CDR1 as PRHDT and CDR2 as FYEKMQ (reference sequence). The CDR3 contains 17 residues. CDR3 DNA sequence: TGTGCCAGCAGCCCCTTGGCCCTAGCGGGAGACCCCTACGAGCAGTACTTC. Its translation is CASSPLALAGDPYEQYF.

Regarding this clone: At one end, the junction sequence differs from germline, possibly due to a read error. The CDR3 sequence: CASSPMGGTVYNEQFF. The CDR3 DNA reads as TGTGCTAGCAGCCCGATGGGCGGGACAGTATACAATGAGCAGTTCTTC. The rearrangement uses TRBV7-7 and TRBJ2-1; a possible D gene is TRBD1 (7 bases). The CDR3 sequence is 16 residues long. In germline, CDR1 is SSHAT, CDR2 FNYEAQ (reference sequence). Looking up the rest from reference TRBV7-7 and TRBJ2-1 gives the full variable domain: GAGVSQSPRYKVTKRGQDVTLRCDPISSHATLYWYQQALGQGPEFLTYFNYEAQPDKSGLPSDRFSAERPEGSISTLTIQRTEQRDSAMYRCASSPMGGTVYNEQFFGPGTRLTVL.

J is TRBJ2-1 and V is TRBV6-6, with 11 nucleotides matching TRBD1. Trimming took 6 bases from V and 7 from J; bases not matched to a gene: 5. Per the germline V gene, CDR1 is MNHNY and CDR2 is SVGAGI (reference sequence). The CDR3 has 14 residues. The CDR3 DNA is TGTGCCAGCAGAGCGGGGACAGGGGGTAATGAGCAGTTCTTC. This codes for CASRAGTGGNEQFF.

J is TRBJ2-5 and V is TRBV6-5; possibly TRBD1 for D (6 bases). V lost 2 bases to trimming and J lost 5 bases, with 12 bases between them. Germline values: CDR1 MNHEY, CDR2 SVGAGI. The CDR3 is 14 amino acids. The CDR3 spells CASSYGGAWETQYF. As DNA, the CDR3 is TGTGCCAGCAGTTACGGGGGCGCCTGGGAGACCCAGTACTTC.

This clone was detected only a few times. J is TRBJ2-2 and V is TRBV5-4, with TRBD2 matching 13 bases. Looked up from germline, CDR1 is SGHNT and CDR2 is YYREEE (reference sequence). J gave up 5 bases and V 2 bases, and 6 bases lay outside the gene matches. This CDR3 has 17 residues. CDR3 coding DNA: TGTGCCAGCAGCTTAAGACTAGCGGGAGGTACTACCGGGGAGCTGTTTTTT. It specifies CASSLRLAGGTTGELFF.

This clone was observed a few times. V is TRBV5-6 and J is TRBJ1-1; 8 nucleotides line up with TRBD1. CDR3 length: 13 residues. Germline assignment: CDR1 SGHDT and CDR2 YYEEEE. V lost 3 bases, J lost 4 bases, and 2 bases stayed unmatched. CDR3 nucleotide sequence: TGTGCCAGCAGCTACGGACAGGGCACTGAAGCTTTCTTT. Translating it yields CASSYGQGTEAFF. The full variable domain, rest sourced from reference TRBV5-6 and TRBJ1-1, is DAGVTQSPTHLIKTRGQQVTLRCSPKSGHDTVSWYQQALGQGPQFIFQYYEEEERQRGNFPDRFSGHQFPNYSSELNVNALLLGDSALYLCASSYGQGTEAFFGQGTRLTVV.

The CDR3 DNA sequence: TGTGCCAGCAGCAAGACTAGCGGGAGAGTCAATGAGCAGTTCTTC. Protein: CASSKTSGRVNEQFF. The chain uses TRBV7-2 and TRBJ2-1, with 12 nucleotides matching TRBD2. Per the germline V gene, CDR1 is SGHTA and CDR2 is FQGNSA. This CDR3 has 15 residues. After removal of 5 bases from V and 6 bases from J, the junction contained 5 bases not matched to a gene.

This clone was counted a few times. The CDR3 coding sequence is TGCGCCAGCAGCCAAGCGTCCGCCCGAGGCTATAATGAAAAACTGTTTTTT. Translation gives CASSQASARGYNEKLFF. The chain combines TRBV4-3 with TRBJ1-4; D not resolved. The germline CDR1 and CDR2 sequences are LGHNA and YSLEER. V was cut by 1 base and J by 4 bases, with 16 bases left in between. The CDR3 totals 17 residues.

J is TRBJ1-3 and V is TRBV4-1, with 9 bases matching TRBD1. V lost 1 base, J lost 0 bases, and 10 bases stayed unmatched. The CDR3 loop spans 19 amino acids. Germline V CDR1 and CDR2: MGHRA, YSYEKL. The CDR3 nucleotides are TGCGCCAGCAGCCAAGGGACAGGGGCAACTTCGAACTCTGGAAACACCATATATTTT. The encoded protein is CASSQGTGATSNSGNTIYF.

The chain links TRBV7-2 to TRBJ1-2; D might be TRBD1 (5 bases). This CDR3 comprises 15 residues. V lost 3 bases and J 7 bases, leaving 18 bases between the germline ends. The germline V gene has CDR1 SGHTA and CDR2 FQGNSA. CDR3 loop: CASSLGGTFRAGYTF. The DNA for the CDR3 is TGTGCCAGCAGCTTGGGGGGGACCTTCAGAGCTGGCTACACCTTC. Using reference TRBV7-2 and TRBJ1-2 for the parts outside the CDR3, the full variable domain is GAGVSQSPSNKVTEKGKDVELRCDPISGHTALYWYRQSLGQGLEFLIYFQGNSAPDKSGLPSDRFSAERTGGSVSTLTIQRTQQEDSAVYLCASSLGGTFRAGYTFGSGTRLTVV.

This clone was seen a handful of times. The chain has TRBV28 and TRBJ1-5; TRBD1 might be the D (6 bases). Germline V lookup: CDR1 MDHEN, CDR2 SYDVKM. The CDR3 sequence is 17 residues long. Trimming stripped 3 bases from V and 2 bases from J, with 17 bases between. In DNA form, the CDR3 reads TGTGCCAGCAGTTTGCCCATTGGACAGAAGGGCAATCAGCCCCAGCATTTT. It yields the protein CASSLPIGQKGNQPQHF.

V gene TRBV6-1 combines with J gene TRBJ2-3, with 9 bases identical to TRBD2. This CDR3 contains 14 residues. The V gene's germline CDR1 is MNHNS and CDR2 SASEGT. V trimming: 7 bases; J trimming: 2 bases; junction bases outside the gene matches: 4. The CDR3 region is CASKAGGFTDTQYF. In DNA form, the CDR3 reads TGTGCCAGCAAAGCGGGAGGTTTCACAGATACGCAGTATTTT.

The rearrangement joins TRBV27 to TRBJ2-6; D is possibly TRBD2 (6 bases). CDR3 length: 16 residues. Germline CDR1 reads MNHEY; CDR2 reads SMNVEV (reference sequence). Deletions cut 0 bases from V and 0 bases from J, with 6 bases between. The CDR3: CASSLSGGSGANVLTF. Written as DNA, the CDR3 is TGTGCCAGCAGTTTATCGGGGGGCTCTGGGGCCAACGTCCTGACTTTC.

This clone was picked up one time. The chain joins TRBV6-5 to TRBJ2-1; 10 bases map to TRBD2. Trimming cost V 6 bases and J 7 bases; bases outside gene matches: 6. This CDR3 has 14 amino acids. Germline assignment: CDR1 MNHEY and CDR2 SVGAGI. The CDR3 reads CASRSGTSVNEQFF. CDR3 sequence (DNA): TGTGCCAGCAGAAGTGGGACTAGCGTGAATGAGCAGTTCTTC.

The chain is built from TRBV7-2 and TRBJ2-5; 7 bases agree with TRBD2. The CDR3 has 14 residues. Germline CDR1 SGHTA, CDR2 FQGNSA. V lost 1 base and J lost 5; bases outside the gene matches: 4. CDR3 amino acids: CASSLGYGRETQYF. The CDR3 DNA reads as TGTGCCAGCAGCTTAGGATACGGGAGGGAGACCCAGTACTTC.

This sequence joins TRBV2 and TRBJ2-7; D remains ambiguous. The CDR3 is made up of 15 amino acids. The germline V gene has CDR1 SNHLY and CDR2 FYNNEI. V lost 7 bases, J lost 0 bases, and 16 bases lay in between. The DNA of the CDR3 is TGTGCCAGCAACAAGGCAGGAAGAAGCTCCTACGAGCAGTACTTC. It is translated as CASNKAGRSSYEQYF.

This clone was detected a few times. The chain has TRBV28 and TRBJ2-7, with 12 nucleotides matching TRBD2. There are 15 residues in the CDR3. V trimming: 5 bases; J trimming: 5 bases; junction bases outside the gene matches: 7. CDR1 MDHEN and CDR2 SYDVKM come from the germline V gene. CDR3 in DNA: TGTGCCAGCAGTCCCTTGACTAGCGGGAGCCACGAGCAGTACTTC. Translating gives CASSPLTSGSHEQYF.

The chain recombines TRBV2 with TRBJ2-5, with D perhaps matching TRBD2 (6 bases). The J call may be mistaken, given a closer DNA end match to TRBJ2-7. The germline V gene has CDR1 SNHLY and CDR2 FYNNEI. This CDR3 is 13 amino acids long. DNA of the CDR3: TGTGCCAGCTGTAGCGGAATTACCTACGAGCAGTACTTC. It translates to CASCSGITYEQYF.

This chain uses TRBV6-5 with TRBJ2-7; no clear D gene. The CDR3 spans 13 residues. Trimming pared 0 bases from V and 3 bases from J, leaving 6 bases between. Germline CDR1 MNHEY, CDR2 SVGAGI. Here the CDR3 DNA reads TGTGCCAGCAGTTACTCGTCCAGCTACGAGCAGTACTTC. Translated, it gives CASSYSSSYEQYF.

This clone was seen a single time. This chain links TRBV7-2 with TRBJ2-1, with TRBD2 matching over 8 bases. The germline CDR1 and CDR2 sequences are SGHTA and FQGNSA. CDR3 length: 16 residues. The J segment lost 4 bases and the V segment lost 4 bases, leaving 9 bases of the junction unmatched. The DNA for the CDR3 is TGTGCCAGCAGCTCGACCTTGACTAGCGTTTACAATGAGCAGTTCTTC. Protein sequence: CASSSTLTSVYNEQFF. Supplemented by reference TRBV7-2 and TRBJ2-1, the full variable domain reads GAGVSQSPSNKVTEKGKDVELRCDPISGHTALYWYRQSLGQGLEFLIYFQGNSAPDKSGLPSDRFSAERTGGSVSTLTIQRTQQEDSAVYLCASSSTLTSVYNEQFFGPGTRLTVL.

J is TRBJ1-2 and V is TRBV6-4; tentative D call: TRBD1 (5 bases). Trimming took 2 bases from V and 7 from J, leaving 17 bases between them. This CDR3 region has 15 residues. Germline V gene sequence: CDR1 MRHNA, CDR2 SNTAGT. CDR3 sequence: CASSDGRGPLGGYTF. The CDR3, as DNA: TGTGCCAGCAGTGACGGTAGGGGCCCTCTCGGTGGCTACACCTTC.

This chain connects TRBV15 to TRBJ2-2, with 14 bases aligning to TRBD2. The CDR3 has 15 residues. Germline CDR1 is LNHNV and CDR2 is YYDKDF (reference sequence). J gave up 8 bases and V 4 bases, and 3 bases lay outside the gene matches. The CDR3 loop is CATSIGTSGGGELFF. CDR3 DNA sequence: TGTGCCACCAGCATTGGGACTAGCGGGGGTGGGGAGCTGTTTTTT.